This T cell receptor beta chain was found in a study of OX40 agonist ivuxolimab in advanced cancers. About the study: Head and neck, renal cell, melanoma or hepatocellular carcinoma were the cancers that dose-escalation patients had.

This clone was observed once. Antigen: not known. Method: immunoSEQ multiplex PCR; TCRdb's copy keeps in-frame clones and lacks some. The sample carries over 30,000 clones, around 80% recorded once. The investigators sampled blood at baseline, at cycle 4 day 1, and at cycle 7 day 1. J was trimmed by 5 bases and V by 0 bases; bases with no gene match: 16. This CDR3 is built from 19 residues. Germline CDR1 reads SGHRS; CDR2 reads YFSETQ. Points from the study as a whole: Relative to CD4+, CD8+ T cells held more expanded clones on average. Still undetermined is the antigen specificity of the expanded peripheral T cells.

The TCR comes from an adult with an advanced solid tumor such as melanoma, head and neck, liver or kidney cancer. Material: CD4+ or CD8+ T cells sorted from blood, obtained in a trial of the OX40 agonist ivuxolimab. The chain combines TRBV5-1 with TRBJ2-5; 10 nucleotides line up with TRBD2. The DNA for the CDR3 is TGCGCCAGCAGCTTGGCCGGAGTGCGGCTAGCGGGAGCCCGGGAGACCCAGTACTTC. Translation: CASSLAGVRLAGARETQYF. Combining the CDR3 with reference TRBV5-1 and TRBJ2-5 gives the whole variable domain KAGVTQTPRYLIKTRGQQVTLSCSPISGHRSVSWYQQTPGQGLQFLFEYFSETQRNKGNFPGRFSGRQFSNSRSEMNVSTLELGDSALYLCASSLAGVRLAGARETQYFGPGTRLLVL.